This TCR beta chain is from a study of patients and donors after allogeneic stem cell transplantation. Each CDR3 protein gets one entry after TCRdb re-called the RT-PCR reads with MiXCR. This sample has 920,000 or so distinct CDR3 sequences; under 20% occur once, and the top ten carry 6%. This CDR3 region has 11 residues. V shed 6 bases and J shed 8 bases, with 11 bases lying between them. Germline V gene sequence: CDR1 DFQATT, CDR2 SNEGSKA (reference sequence). In its sample, this clonotype was seen a few times. This chain connects TRBV20-1 to TRBJ2-1; no clear D. The sequenced material came from blood, either unsorted or a sorted T cell fraction (not recorded which). This receptor was obtained from a human donor who was either an allogeneic HSCT recipient or a stem cell or donor lymphocyte infusion donor (not recorded which). It is not recorded whose cells these are; they may come from a transplant donor. The CDR3, as DNA: TGCAGTGCGCCCTACCCAGATGAGCAGTTCTTC. It yields the protein CSAPYPDEQFF.